These 21 T cell receptor beta chains were sequenced from one sample in a study of OX40 agonist ivuxolimab in advanced cancers. The protocol was immunoSEQ multiplex PCR, while the TCRdb copy is restricted to in-frame clones and leaves out a portion. This sample carries fewer than 120,000 clones, roughly nine tenths of them seen once, and the ten largest clones take less than 0.35%. The source material was CD4+ or CD8+ T cells sorted from blood, sampled in a trial of the OX40 agonist ivuxolimab. These receptors were collected from an adult with an advanced solid tumor such as melanoma, head and neck, liver or kidney cancer.

J is TRBJ1-2 and V is TRBV2; D is possibly TRBD1 (6 bases). Germline CDR1 reads SNHLY; CDR2 reads FYNNEI. CDR3 length: 11 residues. The V end lost 10 bases, the J end lost 4 bases, and 10 bases lay between the germline ends. In DNA form, the CDR3 reads TGTGCCACTAAAGGGGGCTATGGCTACACCTTC. It specifies CATKGGYGYTF.

The gene calls are TRBV6-6 and TRBJ2-6; no clear D gene. V was clipped by 6 bases and J by 0 bases, with 12 bases between them. Germline V gene sequence: CDR1 MNHNY, CDR2 SVGAGI (reference sequence). The CDR3 contains 16 residues. The CDR3 bases are TGTGCCAGCAGGGCGACGGGTTACTCTGGGGCCAACGTCCTGACTTTC. Translating gives CASRATGYSGANVLTF.

This clone was seen a single time. V gene TRBV9 combines with J gene TRBJ2-5, with no clear D. V was clipped by 4 bases and J by 0 bases, with 13 bases between them. The CDR3 consists of 15 residues. The germline V gene has CDR1 SGDLS and CDR2 YYNGEE. The CDR3 reads CASSPSLENQETQYF. The CDR3 nucleotides read TGTGCCAGCAGCCCAAGCTTGGAGAACCAAGAGACCCAGTACTTC.

The V call is TRBV6-6, the J call TRBJ2-5, with D perhaps matching TRBD1 (5 bases). The CDR3 is 13 amino acids. The V gene lost 5 bases and the J gene lost 5 bases, with 12 bases spanning the gap. The germline V gene encodes CDR1 MNHNY and CDR2 SVGAGI (reference sequence). The CDR3 DNA is TGTGCCAGCAGTCGGCAGGGTTTGGAGACCCAGTACTTC. It translates to CASSRQGLETQYF.

This chain uses TRBV6-5 with TRBJ1-2; TRBD1 matches at 9 bases. This CDR3 comprises 14 residues. CDR1 and CDR2 from the germline V gene are MNHEY and SVGAGI. V lost 7 bases and J lost 4; bases outside the gene matches: 7. The CDR3 DNA reads as TGTGCCAGCACCGGAACAGGGGGCGCCTATGGCTACACCTTC. Amino acids: CASTGTGGAYGYTF.

This chain uses TRBV15 with TRBJ2-5, with unresolved D. V was cut by 4 bases and J by 1 base, with 13 bases left in between. Germline V gives CDR1 LNHNV, CDR2 YYDKDF (reference sequence). CDR3 length equals 15 residues. CDR3 coding DNA: TGTGCCACCAGCACAAATTCAGGCATCCAAGAGACCCAGTACTTC. Protein sequence: CATSTNSGIQETQYF. The full variable domain, in which reference TRBV15 and TRBJ2-5 provide the parts outside the CDR3, is DAMVIQNPRYQVTQFGKPVTLSCSQTLNHNVMYWYQQKSSQAPKLLFHYYDKDFNNEADTPDNFQSRRPNTSFCFLDIRSPGLGDTAMYLCATSTNSGIQETQYFGPGTRLLVL.

The chain links TRBV30 to TRBJ1-3; D gene ambiguous. The CDR3 length is 16 residues. Germline values: CDR1 GTSNPN, CDR2 SVGIG (reference sequence). V was clipped by 1 base and J by 0 bases, with 13 bases between them. The CDR3 coding sequence is TGTGCCTGGAGTGCGGGAGGCGCCGGCTCTGGAAACACCATATATTTT. Its translation: CAWSAGGAGSGNTIYF.

The chain carries TRBV4-3 and TRBJ2-3; D is unresolved. The CDR3 extends over 16 amino acids. Germline values: CDR1 LGHNA, CDR2 YSLEER. Trimming removed 4 bases at V and 2 bases at J, with 16 bases between. The CDR3 nucleotides read TGCGCCAGCAGCCTCTCACCGGGTACCTACACAGATACGCAGTATTTT. Its protein is CASSLSPGTYTDTQYF.

The J gene is TRBJ1-4, the V gene TRBV7-9; D may be TRBD1 (6 bases). CDR1 is SEHNR and CDR2 is FQNEAQ in the germline V gene (reference sequence). This CDR3 has 17 residues. V was trimmed by 5 bases and J by 6 bases, leaving 22 bases between them. The CDR3 DNA reads as TGTGCCAGCAGCCTTCTCTTGGGGGCCAAGGGCTATGAAAAACTGTTTTTT. Protein sequence: CASSLLLGAKGYEKLFF.

The rearrangement joins TRBV7-2 to TRBJ1-5; D is ambiguous. The germline CDR1 and CDR2 sequences are SGHTA and FQGNSA. The CDR3 loop spans 15 amino acids. Trimming took off 0 bases at V and 7 bases at J, with 13 bases between the two ends. The CDR3 loop is CASSLAPTNGQPQHF. The CDR3 DNA follows: TGTGCCAGCAGCTTAGCGCCGACAAACGGACAGCCCCAGCATTTT. Using reference TRBV7-2 and TRBJ1-5 for the parts outside the CDR3, the full variable domain is GAGVSQSPSNKVTEKGKDVELRCDPISGHTALYWYRQSLGQGLEFLIYFQGNSAPDKSGLPSDRFSAERTGGSVSTLTIQRTQQEDSAVYLCASSLAPTNGQPQHFGDGTRLSIL.

J is TRBJ2-7 and V is TRBV28; maybe TRBD1 (6 bases). Per the germline V gene, CDR1 is MDHEN and CDR2 is SYDVKM. The CDR3 is 16 residues long. Between the trimmed V and J ends, which lost 4 bases and 3 bases, there was a span of 19 bases. The CDR3 loop reads CASSSRMRQVIYEQYF. CDR3 nucleotide sequence: TGTGCCAGCAGTTCCCGAATGCGACAGGTTATCTACGAGCAGTACTTC. The whole variable domain, filled in from reference TRBV28 and TRBJ2-7, reads DVKVTQSSRYLVKRTGEKVFLECVQDMDHENMFWYRQDPGLGLRLIYFSYDVKMKEKGDIPEGYSVSREKKERFSLILESASTNQTSMYLCASSSRMRQVIYEQYFGPGTRLTVT.

This clone occurred once. The chain recombines TRBV30 with TRBJ2-5, with 7 nucleotides matching TRBD2. V shed 2 bases, J shed 2 bases, and the junction held 8 bases outside the gene matches. The CDR3 spans 15 residues. The germline CDR1 and CDR2 sequences are GTSNPN and SVGIG (reference sequence). CDR3: CAWSKDGGRQETQYF. CDR3 DNA: TGTGCCTGGAGTAAAGACGGCGGGAGACAAGAGACCCAGTACTTC.

The J gene is TRBJ2-3, the V gene TRBV2; 9 bases match TRBD2. The CDR3 runs to 22 residues. The V and J ends lost 7 bases and 1 base, in that order; junction bases with no gene match: 27. Germline values: CDR1 SNHLY, CDR2 FYNNEI. The CDR3, as DNA: TGTGCCAGCATAGGATCTAGCGGGAATAAGTCGCACCCTCCCAGGGGCACAGATACGCAGTATTTT. It yields the protein CASIGSSGNKSHPPRGTDTQYF.

The chain couples TRBV5-6 to TRBJ2-7; tentative D call: TRBD2 (6 bases). Germline V gene sequence: CDR1 SGHDT, CDR2 YYEEEE. The length of the CDR3 is 15 residues. V was shortened by 5 bases and J by 0 bases, with 15 bases between the two germline ends. The CDR3 nucleotides read TGTGCCAGCAGACACCGACTAGTTGGCTCCTACGAGCAGTACTTC. Its translation is CASRHRLVGSYEQYF.

The rearrangement joins TRBV9 to TRBJ2-3, with a tentative D call TRBD1 (5 bases). CDR3 length: 14 amino acids. Germline V lookup: CDR1 SGDLS, CDR2 YYNGEE. V lost 0 bases and J lost 6, with 11 bases in between. The CDR3 nucleotides read TGTGCCAGCAGCGTAGTATCAGGGCGGGATACGCAGTATTTT. Encoded protein: CASSVVSGRDTQYF.

The gene calls are TRBV18 and TRBJ2-5; D unclear. V lost 3 bases, J lost 1 base, and 18 bases lay in between. The CDR3 length is 17 residues. CDR1 KGHSH and CDR2 LQKENI come from the germline V gene. CDR3 nucleotides: TGTGCCAGCTCACCTACAAATGCGTACAAAAGCCAAGAGACCCAGTACTTC. Encoded protein: CASSPTNAYKSQETQYF.

The J gene is TRBJ2-5, the V gene TRBV5-1; D is unresolved. This CDR3 is built from 15 residues. Germline V gene data show CDR1 as SGHRS and CDR2 as YFSETQ. V was cut by 0 bases and J by 2 bases, with 11 bases left in between. CDR3 sequence (DNA): TGCGCCAGCAGCTTGGCCTCGGGCCTACAAGAGACCCAGTACTTC. Protein product: CASSLASGLQETQYF.

This chain links TRBV5-5 with TRBJ1-2; D is perhaps TRBD1 (5 bases). Germline V gene lookup returns CDR1 SGHKS and CDR2 YYEKEE (reference sequence). V shed 0 bases and J shed 6 bases, with 12 bases lying between them. The CDR3 contains 14 residues. DNA for the CDR3: TGTGCCAGCAGCTTGGCGGCAGGGAACAATGGCTACACCTTC. It is translated as CASSLAAGNNGYTF.

V and J are TRBV18 and TRBJ2-3, with 9 bases lining up with TRBD2. V lost 5 bases to trimming and J lost 1 base; unmatched junction nucleotides: 4. Germline CDR1 reads KGHSH; CDR2 reads LQKENI. The CDR3 extends over 15 amino acids. CDR3 sequence: CASSTASGGTDTQYF. DNA for the CDR3: TGTGCCAGCTCAACCGCTAGCGGGGGCACAGATACGCAGTATTTT.

The chain uses TRBV6-4 and TRBJ2-3; D is unresolved. CDR1 is MRHNA, CDR2 SNTAGT, per germline. V was cut by 4 bases and J by 5 bases, with 10 bases left in between. This CDR3 spans 13 amino acids. In DNA, the CDR3 is TGTGCCAGCAGTGTCAACGGTGGAGATACGCAGTATTTT. Amino acid sequence: CASSVNGGDTQYF.

The chain links TRBV29-1 to TRBJ2-5; tentatively, D is TRBD1 (6 bases). V shed 1 base and J shed 2 bases, with 11 bases lying between them. The CDR3 loop spans 14 amino acids. Per the germline V gene, CDR1 is SQVTM and CDR2 is ANQGSEA. The DNA for the CDR3 is TGCAGCGTTGAAGTAAGACAGGCGCAAGAGACCCAGTACTTC. This encodes CSVEVRQAQETQYF.